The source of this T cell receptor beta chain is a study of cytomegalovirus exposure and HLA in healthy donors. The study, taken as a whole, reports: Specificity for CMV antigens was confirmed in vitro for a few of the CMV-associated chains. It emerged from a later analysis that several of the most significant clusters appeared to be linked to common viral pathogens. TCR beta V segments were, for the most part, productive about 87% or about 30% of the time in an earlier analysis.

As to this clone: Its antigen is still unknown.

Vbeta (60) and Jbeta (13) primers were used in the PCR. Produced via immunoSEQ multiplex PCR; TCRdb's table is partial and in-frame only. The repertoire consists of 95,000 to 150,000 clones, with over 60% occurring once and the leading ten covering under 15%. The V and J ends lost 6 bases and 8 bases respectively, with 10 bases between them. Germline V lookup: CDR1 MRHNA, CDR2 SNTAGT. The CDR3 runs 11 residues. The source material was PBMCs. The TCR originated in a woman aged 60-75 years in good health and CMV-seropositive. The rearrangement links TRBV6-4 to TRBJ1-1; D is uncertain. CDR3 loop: CASREVAEAFF. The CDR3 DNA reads TGTGCCAGCAGGGAGGTGGCGGAAGCTTTCTTT.